This T cell receptor beta chain was recorded in a study of shared clonotypes between healthy human individuals. About the research overall: The cohort had two women and a few men, ages 18 to 49.

Concerning this clone itself: Its antigen is not known.

The protocol was immunoSEQ multiplex PCR, while the TCRdb copy is restricted to in-frame clones and leaves out a portion. The sample lists some 2 million clones, about 95% occurring once. It was CD45RO-negative cells, positively selected for CCR7, that made up naive CD8 cells, with terminally differentiated effector memory CD45RA+ cells excluded. Study-wide results and limits: Some clonotypes were shared by all four sorted-subset donors, while others were not shared. The non-shared ones had lower generation probabilities than the shared ones. Rarefaction showed sorted-subset sequencing was incomplete despite large depth.

Sequenced: naive CD8+ T cells sorted from blood. The sequence was obtained from a man aged 18 to 35 in good health.

The DNA of the CDR3 is TGTGCCAGCAGTTCAAACACAGCTCGCTATGGCTACACCTTC. It yields the protein CASSSNTARYGYTF. The V gene is TRBV27, the J gene TRBJ1-2; no reliable D call. Germline CDR1 MNHEY, CDR2 SMNVEV (reference sequence). V was clipped by 4 bases and J by 4 bases, with 13 bases between them. This CDR3 contains 14 residues.